This TCR beta chain comes out of a study of shared clonotypes between healthy human individuals. TCRdb's copy holds only in-frame clones and misses some; the assay was immunoSEQ multiplex PCR. The top ten hold 0.85% to 1.2% of the sample, which has some 2 million clones, roughly 95% seen once. Germline CDR1 and CDR2: MNHNS and SASEGT. The trim removed 3 bases at V and 7 bases at J, leaving 9 bases unmatched. The CDR3 has 15 amino acids. Naive CD8 isolation took CD45RO-negative cells positively selected for CCR7 and excluded terminally differentiated effector memory CD45RA+ cells. The sequencing sample was made of naive CD8+ T cells sorted from blood. The sequence came from a young man in good health. The rearrangement joins TRBV6-1 to TRBJ1-2; 9 bases align to TRBD1. CDR3 amino acids: CASSEKTGGLIGYTF. The CDR3 region has the DNA TGTGCCAGCAGTGAGAAAACAGGGGGCCTCATTGGCTACACCTTC.